Shown below are 2 T cell receptor beta chains from a single sample sequenced in a study of blood T cell repertoires in COVID-19. The repertoire was sequenced with immunoSEQ multiplex PCR; TCRdb's copy has only in-frame clones and lacks some. The sample includes some 200,000 clones, around 90% of them seen just once. Sequencing used peripheral blood. These receptor sequences come from a man aged 45-60 years with acute or convalescent COVID-19.

The V gene is TRBV14, the J gene TRBJ2-1; D unclear. V gave up 6 bases and J gave up 5 bases, with 17 bases separating them. Per the germline V gene, CDR1 is SGHDN and CDR2 is FVKESK. The CDR3 consists of 15 residues. DNA of the CDR3: TGTGCCAGCAGGTCCTTGCTCGGTCATAACAATGAGCAGTTCTTC. Protein: CASRSLLGHNNEQFF.

The V call is TRBV24-1, the J call TRBJ2-3; 7 bases align to TRBD2. The CDR3 sequence is 15 residues long. Germline-derived CDR1 and CDR2 are KGHDR and SFDVKD. The junction had 9 bases not matched to a gene; V was cut back by 4 bases and J by 6 bases. In nucleotides, the CDR3 is TGTGCCACCAGTGAGGCTAGCGGAGCCGCCGATACGCAGTATTTT. Translation: CATSEASGAADTQYF.